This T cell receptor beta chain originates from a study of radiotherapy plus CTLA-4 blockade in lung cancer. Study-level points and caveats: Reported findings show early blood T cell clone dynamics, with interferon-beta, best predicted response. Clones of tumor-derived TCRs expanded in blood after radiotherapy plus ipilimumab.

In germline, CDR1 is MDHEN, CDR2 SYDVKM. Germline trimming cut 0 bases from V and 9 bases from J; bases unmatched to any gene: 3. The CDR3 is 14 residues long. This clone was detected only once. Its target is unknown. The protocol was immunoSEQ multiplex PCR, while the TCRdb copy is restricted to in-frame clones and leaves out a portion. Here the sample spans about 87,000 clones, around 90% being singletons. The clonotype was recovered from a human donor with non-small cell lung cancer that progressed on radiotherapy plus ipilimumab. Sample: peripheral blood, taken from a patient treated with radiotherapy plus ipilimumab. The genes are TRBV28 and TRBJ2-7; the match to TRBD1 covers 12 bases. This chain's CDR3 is CASSLWGTGGMQYF. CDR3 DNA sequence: TGTGCCAGCAGTTTATGGGGGACAGGGGGCATGCAGTACTTC. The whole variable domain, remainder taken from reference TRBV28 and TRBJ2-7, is DVKVTQSSRYLVKRTGEKVFLECVQDMDHENMFWYRQDPGLGLRLIYFSYDVKMKEKGDIPEGYSVSREKKERFSLILESASTNQTSMYLCASSLWGTGGMQYFGPGTRLTVT.